The entry that follows covers one TCR beta chain sequence. This receptor's antigen is unknown. No qualities accompany the bases; no much larger clone lies one base away. The source of the sample is a study of blood T cell repertoires in COVID-19 (dated by TCRdb to 2019 to 2021). About the full investigation: The collaborator samples originated in the United States, Italy and Spain and spanned the acute and convalescent phases of COVID-19. The prospective study material was composed of cDNA or gDNA derived from T cells, B-cell-depleted T cells, or PBMCs. Deeply sampled blood TCRbeta repertoires from subjects exposed to, actively infected with, or recovered from COVID-19 were included in the dataset. The repertoires were released in a freely available public database meant as a resource for research on the immune response to SARS-CoV-2. The samples were drawn from the first 160 participants of the ongoing ImmuneRACE study and from 1,254 subjects provided by 6 global collaborators. A de-identified subject ID, COVID-19 status, age in years and sex were almost always included in the sample metadata. Where available, HLA class I and class II types were obtained from metadata supplied by the sample provider rather than from assay-based typing.

The immunoSEQ Assay, a bias-controlled multiplex PCR, was used to amplify TCRbeta CDR3 regions from genomic DNA. The source study handled its data this way. Within the assay, amplification of reference gene primers was used to estimate how many nucleated cells each sample contained. To quantify the absolute abundance of each unique TCRbeta CDR3 rearrangement, sequence reads were collapsed and filtered. For each sample, productive Simpson clonality was calculated by taking the square root of Simpson's diversity index across productive rearrangements. In TCRdb, the immuneACCESS table is reduced to in-frame sequences with V and J assigned. These tables do not hold every clone; where another copy was compared, an unresolved V gene accounts for under half, and the others remain unexplained. The DNA gave D and trimming, while V, J and clone size come from that table. The table for this sample lists roughly 190,000 clones; roughly 80% of them were counted only once. Approximately 6.2% of the sample comes from the top ten.

What the study reported, not specific to this receptor: Clinical and demographic metadata were provided uncurated, with the amount varying by source and participant.

The collaborating institutions used their own protocols to collect whole blood in K2EDTA tubes. For TCRbeta analysis, collaborators shipped samples in one of three forms: frozen whole blood, isolated PBMCs, or DNA extracted from either of those sample types. The germline V end is reduced by 7 bases and the J end by 5 bases; junction bases left unmatched: 9. Per the germline V gene, MDHEN is the CDR1 and SYDVKM is the CDR2. The CDR3, from cysteine to phenylalanine, totals 16 residues. The DNA shown is the 48-base CDR3, in frame from base 1. Recombination joined TRBV28 with TRBJ2-7; 15 central nucleotides agree with TRBD2. The TCR sequence derives from a woman aged 35 to 49 with acute or convalescent COVID-19. The specimen was peripheral blood. The nucleotides are TGTGCCAGCACTGGGACTAGCGGGAGGCCGTTGAACGAGCAGTACTTC. It translates to CASTGTSGRPLNEQYF.